These 14 T cell receptor beta chains were sequenced from one sample in a study of CD8+CD57+ T cells in acquired aplastic anemia. Sequencing involved patients with CD8+CD57+ cell expansion previously shown by flow cytometry. Genomic DNA, the template, was used for profiling of the TCR beta VDJ and CDR3. From the reads, TCRdb called clonotypes with MiXCR, one entry per CDR3 protein. The table lists under 200,000 distinct CDR3 sequences, about 64% of them singletons. Sequenced: sorted CD4+, CD8+, or CD8+CD57+ T cells (not recorded which) from PBMCs. All receptors come from a human donor with aplastic anemia.

The chain carries TRBV24-1 and TRBJ2-1, with 10 bases identical to TRBD1. V lost 4 bases, J lost 8 bases, and 13 bases stayed unmatched. Germline-derived CDR1 and CDR2 are KGHDR and SFDVKD. The CDR3 is made up of 17 amino acids. CDR3 in amino acids: CATSEVPGQGFRDEQFF. As DNA, the CDR3 is TGTGCCACCAGTGAAGTACCGGGACAGGGGTTTCGTGATGAGCAGTTCTTC.

CDR3 loop: CSVLDSETYEQYF. CDR3 sequence (DNA): TGCAGCGTCCTAGACAGTGAAACCTACGAGCAGTACTTC. The chain employs TRBV29-1 and TRBJ2-7; TRBD1 might be the D (5 bases). The CDR3 covers 13 residues. The V and J ends lost 6 bases and 2 bases respectively, with 14 bases between them. CDR1 and CDR2 from the germline V gene are SQVTM and ANQGSEA.

V usage is TRBV12-3 or TRBV12-4 and J usage is TRBJ2-7; TRBD2 aligns across 7 bases. Trimming took 0 bases from V and 0 from J; bases not matched to a gene: 5. The CDR3 is made up of 16 amino acids. The CDR3 nucleotides are TGTGCCAGCAGTTTAGCGGGGGGGGAGAGCTCCTACGAGCAGTACTTC. This sequence encodes CASSLAGGESSYEQYF.

The chain is built from TRBV7-3 and TRBJ2-5, with D uncertain. The CDR3 loop spans 13 amino acids. Germline CDR1 and CDR2: SGHTA and FQGTGA. V shed 8 bases and J shed 1 base, with 11 bases lying between them. The CDR3 nucleotides are TGTGCCAGCTCAAATTCGTGCCAAGAGACCCAGTACTTC. Translated: CASSNSCQETQYF.

The rearrangement links TRBV7-6 to TRBJ2-7, with 11 nucleotides matching TRBD2. From germline, CDR1 is SGHVS and CDR2 FNYEAQ. Germline trimming cut 5 bases from V and 0 bases from J; bases unmatched to any gene: 6. The CDR3 totals 16 residues. In DNA form, the CDR3 reads TGTGCCAGCAGCCCATTAGCGGGGGGGAGCTCCTACGAGCAGTACTTC. Translating gives CASSPLAGGSSYEQYF.

Regarding this clonotype: Mismatch with germline at one junction end may stem from a read error. V usage is TRBV19 and J usage is TRBJ1-4; D is uncertain. CDR3 length equals 14 residues. CDR1 and CDR2 from the germline V gene are LNHDA and SQIVND (reference sequence). The CDR3 DNA reads TGTGCCACCCTGGGTCCCACAGCCGTTGACAAACTGGTTTTT. As protein: CATLGPTAVDKLVF.

This clonotype was detected ten times or more. The V gene is TRBV6-4, the J gene TRBJ1-6; D unclear. V shed 3 bases and J shed 7 bases, with 10 bases lying between them. Germline CDR1 and CDR2: MRHNA and SNTAGT. The CDR3 contains 14 residues. The CDR3 bases are TGTGCCAGCAGTGAATGGGGATACAATTCACCCCTCCACTTT. This gives the protein CASSEWGYNSPLHF.

The chain links TRBV5-1 to TRBJ1-1; D gene unclear. The germline V gene encodes CDR1 SGHRS and CDR2 YFSETQ. The ends were cut back, 0 bases at V and 1 base at J, with 13 bases in the middle. This CDR3 has 16 amino acids. The chain's CDR3 is CASSLDNRTWNTEAFF. CDR3 DNA sequence: TGCGCCAGCAGCTTGGATAACCGGACGTGGAACACTGAAGCTTTCTTT.

V gene TRBV12-3 or TRBV12-4 combines with J gene TRBJ1-2; no clear D. The CDR3 runs 14 residues. Trimming removed 3 bases at V and 4 bases at J, with 12 bases between. The CDR3 loop reads CASSFRGGPYGYTF. The CDR3 coding sequence is TGTGCCAGCAGTTTCCGCGGAGGGCCCTATGGCTACACCTTC.

This clonotype has at least ten counts. The genes are TRBV4-1 and TRBJ1-1; D uncertain. The length of the CDR3 is 12 residues. V gave up 4 bases and J gave up 8 bases, with 11 bases separating them. In germline, CDR1 is MGHRA, CDR2 YSYEKL. In DNA, the CDR3 is TGCGCCAGCAGCCTTACCCGAGGAGAAGCTTTCTTT. The encoded protein is CASSLTRGEAFF.

This chain uses TRBV25-1 with TRBJ1-6; D not resolved. Per the germline V gene, CDR1 is MGHDK and CDR2 is SYGVNS. The V gene lost 11 bases and the J gene lost 10 bases, with 24 bases spanning the gap. The CDR3 is 15 residues long. The CDR3 here is CASSHGSGLLSPLHF. The CDR3 region has the DNA TGTGCCTCAAGCCATGGGTCCGGGCTTTTATCACCCCTCCACTTT.

In this sample, this clonotype turned up a few times. The rearrangement joins TRBV2 to TRBJ2-2; the D gene is possibly TRBD1 (5 bases). Germline CDR1 and CDR2: SNHLY and FYNNEI. CDR3 length equals 15 residues. Trimming removed 4 bases from V and 0 bases from J, with 9 bases in between. The chain's CDR3 is CASSVRTPNTGELFF. As DNA, the CDR3 is TGTGCCAGCAGTGTGAGGACACCGAACACCGGGGAGCTGTTTTTT.

This clonotype was seen just once. The rearrangement links TRBV15 to TRBJ1-5; D is unresolved. Germline assignment: CDR1 LNHNV and CDR2 YYDKDF (reference sequence). The CDR3 length is 15 residues. Trimming took off 0 bases at V and 0 bases at J, with 6 bases between the two ends. Here the CDR3 reads CATSRDGDSNQPQHF. The CDR3 DNA sequence: TGTGCCACCAGCAGAGATGGGGATAGCAATCAGCCCCAGCATTTT.

The rearrangement uses TRBV7-8 and TRBJ2-7; TRBD2 matches 7 bases. CDR1 and CDR2 from the germline V gene are SGHVS and FQNEAQ. This CDR3 has 14 amino acids. J lost 6 bases, V lost 5 bases, and 10 bases had no gene match. The CDR3: CASSPPAGEREQYF. The CDR3 DNA sequence: TGTGCCAGCAGCCCGCCTGCGGGAGAACGCGAGCAGTACTTC.